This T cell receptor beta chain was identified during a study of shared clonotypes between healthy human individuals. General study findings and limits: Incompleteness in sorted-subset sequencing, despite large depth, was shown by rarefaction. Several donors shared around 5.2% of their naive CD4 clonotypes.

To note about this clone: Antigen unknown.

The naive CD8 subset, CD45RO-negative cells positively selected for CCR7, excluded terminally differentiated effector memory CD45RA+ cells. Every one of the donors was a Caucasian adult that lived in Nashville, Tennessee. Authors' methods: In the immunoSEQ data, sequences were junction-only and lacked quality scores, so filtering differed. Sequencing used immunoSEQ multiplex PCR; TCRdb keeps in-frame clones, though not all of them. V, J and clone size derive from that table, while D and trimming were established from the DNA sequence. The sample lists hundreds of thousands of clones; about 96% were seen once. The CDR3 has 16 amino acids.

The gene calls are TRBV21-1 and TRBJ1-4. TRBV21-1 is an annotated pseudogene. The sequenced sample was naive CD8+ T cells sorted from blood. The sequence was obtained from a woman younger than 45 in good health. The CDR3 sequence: CASSTSGRGWSEKLFF. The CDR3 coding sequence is TGTGCCAGCAGCACCAGCGGGAGGGGTTGGAGTGAAAAACTGTTTTTT.